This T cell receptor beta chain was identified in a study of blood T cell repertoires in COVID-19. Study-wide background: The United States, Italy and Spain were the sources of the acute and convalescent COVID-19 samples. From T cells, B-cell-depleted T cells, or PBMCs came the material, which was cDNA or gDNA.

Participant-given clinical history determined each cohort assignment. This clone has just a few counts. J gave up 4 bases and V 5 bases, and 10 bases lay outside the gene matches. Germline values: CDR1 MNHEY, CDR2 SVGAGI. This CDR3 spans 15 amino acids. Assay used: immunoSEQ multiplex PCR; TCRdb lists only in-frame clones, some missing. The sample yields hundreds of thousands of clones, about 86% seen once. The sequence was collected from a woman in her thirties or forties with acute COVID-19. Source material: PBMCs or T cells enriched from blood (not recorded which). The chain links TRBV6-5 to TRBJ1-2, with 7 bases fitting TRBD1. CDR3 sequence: CASSQSTGLSYGYTF. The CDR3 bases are TGTGCCAGCAGTCAATCGACAGGGTTAAGCTATGGCTACACCTTC.